This TCR beta chain was identified during a study of T cells in Graves' hyperthyroidism and ophthalmopathy. Study-level information: Peripheral blood samples were taken at initial diagnosis, prior to any treatment. Study outcomes and limitations: Among thyroid clonotypes expanded above 0.001, most also appeared in blood.

Inclusion characteristics of ophthalmopathy patients comprised a Clinical Activity Score of at least 3, a NOSPECS grade of at least 4, and duration under 3 months. Using RNA transcripts as the source, TCR beta CDR3 regions were amplified. Primed by the HTBI set, a first-round RT-PCR was run on the TCR CDR3. TCRdb analysed the multiplex PCR reads with MiXCR anew, one entry per CDR3 protein. Counted here are about 640,000 distinct CDR3 sequences, roughly 20% occurring once; the ten biggest clones make up about 34%. This clonotype was picked up many times. Antigen: not known. Per germline, CDR1 MNHNS and CDR2 SASEGT. This CDR3 comprises 10 residues. V lost 8 bases and J 5 bases, leaving 6 bases between the germline ends.

The chain has TRBV6-1 and TRBJ1-1, with D unresolved. The TCR originated in a man younger than 45 with Graves' ophthalmopathy. Input material: blood. The CDR3 protein is CASGRTEAFF. The CDR3 DNA is TGTGCCAGCGGGAGGACTGAAGCTTTCTTT.